The following is a T cell receptor beta chain sequence with its context. The antigen remains unidentified. This entry is derived from a study of CD8 T cells in ankylosing spondylitis. Germline CDR1 is ENHRY and CDR2 is SYGVKD. J lost 3 bases, V lost 6 bases, and 5 bases had no gene match. The CDR3 spans 15 residues. TCR beta libraries were made by quantitative 5'-RACE with molecular barcodes. TCRdb fed the 5' RACE reads into MiXCR, producing one record per CDR3 protein. The sample has about 250,000 distinct CDR3 sequences; 20% to 30% are singletons. The study's findings and limits: Researchers reportedly found disease-linked clones significantly enriched in matched ankylosing spondylitis synovial fluid. With a CD8+ phenotype, disease-linked clones were relatively rare in peripheral blood. There were earlier reports of some motif variants in reactive arthritis synovial fluid and blood.

The chain carries TRBV10-3 and TRBJ2-2, with 9 bases lining up with TRBD1. The TCR sequence derives from a male donor with ankylosing spondylitis or in good health (not recorded which). Sequenced sample: blood, either unsorted or a sorted T cell fraction (not recorded which). The CDR3 nucleotides are TGTGCCATCAGAGAGGACAGGGGAGACACCGGGGAGCTGTTTTTT. It translates to CAIREDRGDTGELFF.